This is a list of T cell receptor beta chains from one sample in a study of T cell clones after liver transplantation. The method was immunoSEQ multiplex PCR; TCRdb's version includes in-frame clones alone and lacks a portion of them. The sample contains nearly 15,000 clones, approximately 91% of which appear only once. The specimen comprised CD8+ T cells from blood, sampled before liver transplant. The receptors stem from a human donor who received a liver transplant. Both conserved end residues are part of each CDR3. The order of the fields is CDR3 protein, J gene, V gene, D gene. The D gene is left open where the match is weak.

CASSVGNALYYEQYF | TRBJ2-7 | TRBV7-6 | -
CASSFSASAEKLFF | TRBJ1-4 | TRBV7-9 | -
CASSWGTGYGYTF | TRBJ1-2 | TRBV5-4 | TRBD1
CASSTAWAGVYNEQFF | TRBJ2-1 | TRBV19 | TRBD2
CASRGDNTDTQYF | TRBJ2-3 | TRBV2 | -
CASSQEGGGGADTQYF | TRBJ2-3 | TRBV4-2 | -
CASSLTGRQETQYF | TRBJ2-5 | TRBV28 | -
CASSQGQGDSYEQYF | TRBJ2-7 | TRBV18 | TRBD1
CASSLQTQLGTDTQYF | TRBJ2-3 | TRBV27 | -
CASSLLFAGAGEEKLFF | TRBJ1-4 | TRBV23-1 | -
CASSLEGASYNEQFF | TRBJ2-1 | TRBV5-1 | -
CASSPRAGENTYEQYF | TRBJ2-7 | TRBV27 | -
CASSQAPQGSTEAFF | TRBJ1-1 | TRBV4-1 | -
CASSMRVWGDNEQFF | TRBJ2-1 | TRBV19 | -
CASSESRDRQETQYF | TRBJ2-5 | TRBV9 | -
CASSLLKGLYNEQFF | TRBJ2-1 | TRBV27 | -